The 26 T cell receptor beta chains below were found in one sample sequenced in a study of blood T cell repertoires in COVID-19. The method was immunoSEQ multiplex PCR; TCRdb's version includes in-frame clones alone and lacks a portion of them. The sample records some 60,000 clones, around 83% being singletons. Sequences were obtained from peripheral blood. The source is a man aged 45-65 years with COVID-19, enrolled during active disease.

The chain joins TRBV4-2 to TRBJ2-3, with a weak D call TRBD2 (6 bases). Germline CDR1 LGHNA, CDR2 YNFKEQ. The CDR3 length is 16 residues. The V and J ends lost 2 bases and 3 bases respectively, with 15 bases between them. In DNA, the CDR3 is TGTGCCAGCAGCCAAATCCGCGGGACGAGGACAGATACGCAGTATTTT. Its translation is CASSQIRGTRTDTQYF.

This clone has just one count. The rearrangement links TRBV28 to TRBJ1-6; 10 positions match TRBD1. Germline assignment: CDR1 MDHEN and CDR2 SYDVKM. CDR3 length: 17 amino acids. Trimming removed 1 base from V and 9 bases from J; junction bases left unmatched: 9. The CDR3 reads CASSLLVGGDRGSPLHF. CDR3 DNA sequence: TGTGCCAGCAGTTTATTAGTGGGGGGGGACAGGGGTTCACCCCTCCACTTT.

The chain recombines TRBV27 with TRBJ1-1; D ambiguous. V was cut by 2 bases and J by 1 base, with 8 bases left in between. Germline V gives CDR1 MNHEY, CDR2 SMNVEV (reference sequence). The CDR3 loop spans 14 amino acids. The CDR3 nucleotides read TGTGCCAGCAGTTTAAGGGAGGCGAACACTGAAGCTTTCTTT. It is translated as CASSLREANTEAFF.

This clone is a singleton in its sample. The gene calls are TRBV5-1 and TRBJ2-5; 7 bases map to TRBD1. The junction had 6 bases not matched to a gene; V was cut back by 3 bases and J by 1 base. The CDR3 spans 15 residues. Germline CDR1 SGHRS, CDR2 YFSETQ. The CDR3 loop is CASSWRQGIQETQYF. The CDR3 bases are TGCGCCAGCAGCTGGAGACAGGGAATCCAAGAGACCCAGTACTTC.

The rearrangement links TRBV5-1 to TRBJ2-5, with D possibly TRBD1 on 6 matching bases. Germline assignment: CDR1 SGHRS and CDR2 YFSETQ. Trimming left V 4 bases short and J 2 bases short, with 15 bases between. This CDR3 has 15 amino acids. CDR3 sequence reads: CASSPGTLPQETQYF. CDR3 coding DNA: TGCGCCAGCAGCCCCGGGACACTCCCGCAAGAGACCCAGTACTTC. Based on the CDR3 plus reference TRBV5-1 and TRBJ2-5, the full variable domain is KAGVTQTPRYLIKTRGQQVTLSCSPISGHRSVSWYQQTPGQGLQFLFEYFSETQRNKGNFPGRFSGRQFSNSRSEMNVSTLELGDSALYLCASSPGTLPQETQYFGPGTRLLVL.

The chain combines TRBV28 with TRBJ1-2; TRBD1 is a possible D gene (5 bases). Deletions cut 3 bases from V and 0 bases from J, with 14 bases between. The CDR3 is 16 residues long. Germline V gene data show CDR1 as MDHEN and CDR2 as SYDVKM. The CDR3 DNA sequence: TGTGCCAGCAGTTTGGGACTTTCTAAAGCTAACTATGGCTACACCTTC. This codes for CASSLGLSKANYGYTF.

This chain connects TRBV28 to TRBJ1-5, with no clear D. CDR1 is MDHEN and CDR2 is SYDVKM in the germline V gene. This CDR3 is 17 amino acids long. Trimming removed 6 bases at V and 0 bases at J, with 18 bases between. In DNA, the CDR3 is TGTGCCAGCAGCCCTCCCCCATCAGAATATAGCAATCAGCCCCAGCATTTT. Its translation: CASSPPPSEYSNQPQHF.

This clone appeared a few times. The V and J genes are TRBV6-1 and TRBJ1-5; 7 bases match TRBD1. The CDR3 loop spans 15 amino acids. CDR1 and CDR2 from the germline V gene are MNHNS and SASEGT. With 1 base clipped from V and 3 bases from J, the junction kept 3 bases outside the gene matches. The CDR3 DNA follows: TGTGCCAGCAGTGAAGGGGGGACAGTCAATCAGCCCCAGCATTTT. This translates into CASSEGGTVNQPQHF.

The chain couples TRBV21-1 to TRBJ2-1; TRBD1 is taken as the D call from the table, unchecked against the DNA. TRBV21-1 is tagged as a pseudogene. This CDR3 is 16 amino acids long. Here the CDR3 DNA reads TGTGCCAGCAGCAAAGCGGGACAGGCCACCTACAATGAGCAGTTCTTC. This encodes CASSKAGQATYNEQFF.

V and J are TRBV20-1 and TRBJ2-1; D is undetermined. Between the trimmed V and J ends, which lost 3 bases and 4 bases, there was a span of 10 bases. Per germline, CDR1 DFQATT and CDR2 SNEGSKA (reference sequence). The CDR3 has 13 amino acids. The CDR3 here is CSASSPTYNEQFF. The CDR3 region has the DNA TGCAGTGCTAGTAGCCCTACTTACAATGAGCAGTTCTTC.

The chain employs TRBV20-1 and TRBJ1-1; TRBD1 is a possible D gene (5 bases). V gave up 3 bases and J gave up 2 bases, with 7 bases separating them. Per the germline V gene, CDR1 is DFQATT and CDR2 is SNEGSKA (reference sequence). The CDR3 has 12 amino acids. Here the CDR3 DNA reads TGCAGTGCTAGTCAGGGAAACACTGAAGCTTTCTTT. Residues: CSASQGNTEAFF.

DNA for the CDR3: TGTGCCATCAGGCCTAGCGGGAGTAGGTACGAGCAGTACTTC. It codes for CAIRPSGSRYEQYF. The rearrangement joins TRBV10-3 to TRBJ2-7, with 10 bases identical to TRBD2. The trim removed 6 bases at V and 4 bases at J, leaving 6 bases unmatched. The V gene's germline CDR1 is ENHRY and CDR2 SYGVKD. CDR3 length: 14 residues.

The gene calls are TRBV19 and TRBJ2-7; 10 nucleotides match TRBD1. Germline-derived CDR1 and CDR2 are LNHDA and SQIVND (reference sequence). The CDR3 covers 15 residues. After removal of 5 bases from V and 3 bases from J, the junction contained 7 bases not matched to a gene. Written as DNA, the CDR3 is TGTGCCAGTAGTGTGACAGGGGGCGACCTCTACGAGCAGTACTTC. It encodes CASSVTGGDLYEQYF.

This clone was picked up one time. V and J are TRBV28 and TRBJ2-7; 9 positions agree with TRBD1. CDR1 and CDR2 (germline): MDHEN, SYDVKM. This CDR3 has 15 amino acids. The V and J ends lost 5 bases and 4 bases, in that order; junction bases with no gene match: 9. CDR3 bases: TGTGCCAGCAGTCCGACCGGACAGGGGAAATACGAGCAGTACTTC. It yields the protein CASSPTGQGKYEQYF.

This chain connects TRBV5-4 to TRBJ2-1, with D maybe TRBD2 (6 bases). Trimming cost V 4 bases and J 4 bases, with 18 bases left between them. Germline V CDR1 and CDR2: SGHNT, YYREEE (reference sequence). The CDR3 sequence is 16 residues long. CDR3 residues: CASSPLSRREYNEQFF. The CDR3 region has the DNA TGTGCCAGCAGCCCCCTCTCTAGACGGGAGTACAATGAGCAGTTCTTC.

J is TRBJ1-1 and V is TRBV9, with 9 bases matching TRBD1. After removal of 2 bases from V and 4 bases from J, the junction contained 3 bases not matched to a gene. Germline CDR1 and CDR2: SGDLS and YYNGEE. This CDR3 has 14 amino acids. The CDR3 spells CASSVTGGGTEAFF. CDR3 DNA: TGTGCCAGCAGCGTGACAGGGGGGGGCACTGAAGCTTTCTTT.

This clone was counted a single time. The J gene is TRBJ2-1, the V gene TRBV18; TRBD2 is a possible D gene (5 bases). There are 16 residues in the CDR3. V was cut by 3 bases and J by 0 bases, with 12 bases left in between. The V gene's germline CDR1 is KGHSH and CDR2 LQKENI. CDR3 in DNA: TGTGCCAGCTCACCGATTGAGCGGACCTCCTACAATGAGCAGTTCTTC. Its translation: CASSPIERTSYNEQFF.

The CDR3 here is CASSEDRVTNTEAFF. DNA of the CDR3: TGTGCCAGCAGTGAAGACAGGGTCACGAACACTGAAGCTTTCTTT. The chain links TRBV6-1 to TRBJ1-1; a weak D match, TRBD1 (6 bases). V dropped 1 base and J dropped 1 base, with 10 bases sitting between them. This CDR3 is built from 15 residues. Germline CDR1 reads MNHNS; CDR2 reads SASEGT.

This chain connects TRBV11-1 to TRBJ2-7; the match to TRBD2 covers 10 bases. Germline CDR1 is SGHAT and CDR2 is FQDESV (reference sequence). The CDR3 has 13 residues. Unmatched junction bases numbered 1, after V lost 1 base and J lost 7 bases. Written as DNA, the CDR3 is TGTGCCAGCAGCTTAGGGACTAGCGGTGAGCAGTACTTC. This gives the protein CASSLGTSGEQYF.

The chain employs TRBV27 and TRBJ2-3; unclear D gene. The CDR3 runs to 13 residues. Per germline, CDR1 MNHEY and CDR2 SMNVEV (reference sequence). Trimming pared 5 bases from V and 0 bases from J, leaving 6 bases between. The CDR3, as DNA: TGTGCCAGCAGTCCTTATAGCACAGATACGCAGTATTTT. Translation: CASSPYSTDTQYF.

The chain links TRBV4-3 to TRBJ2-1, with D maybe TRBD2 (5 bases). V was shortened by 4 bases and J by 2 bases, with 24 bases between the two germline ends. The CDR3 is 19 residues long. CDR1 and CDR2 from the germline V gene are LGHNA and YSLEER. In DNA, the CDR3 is TGCGCCAGCAGCCCCTCTTCCCCCAGTAGCGCGCGCCCCTACAATGAGCAGTTCTTC. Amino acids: CASSPSSPSSARPYNEQFF.

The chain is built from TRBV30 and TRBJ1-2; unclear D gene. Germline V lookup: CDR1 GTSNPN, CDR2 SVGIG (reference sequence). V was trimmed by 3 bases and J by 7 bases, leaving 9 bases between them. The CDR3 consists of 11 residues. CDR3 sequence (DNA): TGTGCCTGGAGGGGCGAGGGTGGCTACACCTTC. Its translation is CAWRGEGGYTF.

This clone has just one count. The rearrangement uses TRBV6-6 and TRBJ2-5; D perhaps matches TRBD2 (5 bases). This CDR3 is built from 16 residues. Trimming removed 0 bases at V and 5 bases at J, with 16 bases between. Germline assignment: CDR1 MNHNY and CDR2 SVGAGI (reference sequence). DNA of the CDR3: TGTGCCAGCAGTTACTCGAAGCCGGGAAGAGCCGAGACCCAGTACTTC. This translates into CASSYSKPGRAETQYF.

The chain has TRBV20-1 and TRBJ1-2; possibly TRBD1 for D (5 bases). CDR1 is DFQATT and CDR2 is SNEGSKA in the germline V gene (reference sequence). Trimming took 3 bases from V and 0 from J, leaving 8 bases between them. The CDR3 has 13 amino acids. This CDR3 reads CSASQGANYGYTF. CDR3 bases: TGCAGTGCTAGTCAGGGCGCTAACTATGGCTACACCTTC.

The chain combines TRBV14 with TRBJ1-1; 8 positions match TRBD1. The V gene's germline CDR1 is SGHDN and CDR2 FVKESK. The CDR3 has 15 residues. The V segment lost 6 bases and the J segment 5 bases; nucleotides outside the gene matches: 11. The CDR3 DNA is TGTGCCAGCAGTCGCCGGACAGGGAGGATAACTGAAGCTTTCTTT. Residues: CASSRRTGRITEAFF.

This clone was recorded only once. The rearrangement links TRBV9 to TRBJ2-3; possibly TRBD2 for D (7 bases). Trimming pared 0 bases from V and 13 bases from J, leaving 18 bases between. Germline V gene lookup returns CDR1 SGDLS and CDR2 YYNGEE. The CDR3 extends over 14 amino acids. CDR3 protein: CASSVALGGGNKYF. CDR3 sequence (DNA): TGTGCCAGCAGCGTAGCCTTAGGGGGGGGTAATAAGTATTTT.